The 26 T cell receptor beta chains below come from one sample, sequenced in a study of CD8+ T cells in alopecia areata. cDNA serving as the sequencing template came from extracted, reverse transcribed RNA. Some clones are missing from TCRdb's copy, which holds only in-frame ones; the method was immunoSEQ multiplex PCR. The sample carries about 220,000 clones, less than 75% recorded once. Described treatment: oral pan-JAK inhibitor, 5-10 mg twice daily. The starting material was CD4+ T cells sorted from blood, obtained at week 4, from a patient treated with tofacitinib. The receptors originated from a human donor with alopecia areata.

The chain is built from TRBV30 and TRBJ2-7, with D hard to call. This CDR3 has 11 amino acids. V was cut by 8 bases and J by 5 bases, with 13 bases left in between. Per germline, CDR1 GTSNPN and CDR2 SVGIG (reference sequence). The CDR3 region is CAGITGNEQYF. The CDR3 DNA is TGTGCCGGCATCACGGGTAACGAGCAGTACTTC.

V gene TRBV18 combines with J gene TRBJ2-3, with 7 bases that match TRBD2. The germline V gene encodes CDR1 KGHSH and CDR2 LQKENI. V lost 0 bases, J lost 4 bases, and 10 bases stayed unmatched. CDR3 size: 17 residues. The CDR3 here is CASSPPSGGVSADTQYF. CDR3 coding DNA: TGTGCCAGCTCACCACCGTCGGGGGGTGTTAGCGCAGATACGCAGTATTTT.

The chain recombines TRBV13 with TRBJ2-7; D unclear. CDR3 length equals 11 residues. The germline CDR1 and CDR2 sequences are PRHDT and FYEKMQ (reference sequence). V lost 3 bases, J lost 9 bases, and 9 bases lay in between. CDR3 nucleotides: TGTGCCAGCAGCTTTCCCAAGGGGCAGTACTTC. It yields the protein CASSFPKGQYF.

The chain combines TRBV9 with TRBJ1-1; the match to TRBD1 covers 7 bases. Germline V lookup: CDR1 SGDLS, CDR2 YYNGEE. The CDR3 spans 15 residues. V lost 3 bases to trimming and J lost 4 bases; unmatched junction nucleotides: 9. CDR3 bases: TGTGCCAGCAGCGAGAGACCCCGACAGGGCACTGAAGCTTTCTTT. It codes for CASSERPRQGTEAFF. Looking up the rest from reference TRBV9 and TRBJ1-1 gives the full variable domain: DSGVTQTPKHLITATGQRVTLRCSPRSGDLSVYWYQQSLDQGLQFLIQYYNGEERAKGNILERFSAQQFPDLHSELNLSSLELGDSALYFCASSERPRQGTEAFFGQGTRLTVV.

The CDR3 spells CAWRRVNGYTF. In DNA form, the CDR3 reads TGTGCCTGGAGAAGGGTTAATGGCTACACCTTC. This chain uses TRBV30 with TRBJ1-2; D remains ambiguous. The V end was cut by 3 bases, the J end by 6 bases, with 8 bases between. The CDR3 totals 11 residues. Germline CDR1 GTSNPN, CDR2 SVGIG (reference sequence).

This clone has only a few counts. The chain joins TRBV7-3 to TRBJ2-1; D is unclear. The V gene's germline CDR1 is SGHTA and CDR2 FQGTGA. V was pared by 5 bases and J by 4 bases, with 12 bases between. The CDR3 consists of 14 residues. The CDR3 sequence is CASSPRSDYNEQFF. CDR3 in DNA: TGTGCCAGCAGCCCAAGGTCGGATTACAATGAGCAGTTCTTC.

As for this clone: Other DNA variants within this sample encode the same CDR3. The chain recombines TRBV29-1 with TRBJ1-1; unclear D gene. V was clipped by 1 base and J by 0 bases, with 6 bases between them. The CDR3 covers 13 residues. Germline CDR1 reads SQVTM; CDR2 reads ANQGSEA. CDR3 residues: CSVEGLLNTEAFF. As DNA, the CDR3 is TGCAGCGTTGAAGGACTTTTGAACACTGAAGCTTTCTTT. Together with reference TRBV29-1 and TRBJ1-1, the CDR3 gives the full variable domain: SAVISQKPSRDICQRGTSLTIQCQVDSQVTMMFWYRQQPGQSLTLIATANQGSEATYESGFVIDKFPISRPNLTFSTLTVSNMSPEDSSIYLCSVEGLLNTEAFFGQGTRLTVV.

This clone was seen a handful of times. CDR3 in DNA: TGTGCCAGCAGCACCCGACAGGGGGCTAATCACTACGAGCAGTACTTC. It encodes CASSTRQGANHYEQYF. The chain recombines TRBV7-2 with TRBJ2-7, with 10 bases matching TRBD1. The germline CDR1 and CDR2 sequences are SGHTA and FQGNSA. V was pared by 5 bases and J by 3 bases, with 10 bases of the junction left unmatched. The CDR3 is 16 residues long.

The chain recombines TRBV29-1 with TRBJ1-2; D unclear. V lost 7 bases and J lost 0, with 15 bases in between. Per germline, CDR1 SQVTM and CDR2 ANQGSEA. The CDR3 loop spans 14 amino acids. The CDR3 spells CSAPSPRSNYGYTF. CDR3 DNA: TGCAGCGCCCCATCGCCGAGGTCTAACTATGGCTACACCTTC.

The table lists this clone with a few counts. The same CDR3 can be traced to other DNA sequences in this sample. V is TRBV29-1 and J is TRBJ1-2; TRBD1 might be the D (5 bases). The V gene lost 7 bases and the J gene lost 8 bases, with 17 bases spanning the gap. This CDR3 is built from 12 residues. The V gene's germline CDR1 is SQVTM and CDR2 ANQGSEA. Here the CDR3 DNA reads TGCAGCGCAGGATCCAGGGAGATCGGCTACACCTTC. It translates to CSAGSREIGYTF. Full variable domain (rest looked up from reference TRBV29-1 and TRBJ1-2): SAVISQKPSRDICQRGTSLTIQCQVDSQVTMMFWYRQQPGQSLTLIATANQGSEATYESGFVIDKFPISRPNLTFSTLTVSNMSPEDSSIYLCSAGSREIGYTFGSGTRLTVV.

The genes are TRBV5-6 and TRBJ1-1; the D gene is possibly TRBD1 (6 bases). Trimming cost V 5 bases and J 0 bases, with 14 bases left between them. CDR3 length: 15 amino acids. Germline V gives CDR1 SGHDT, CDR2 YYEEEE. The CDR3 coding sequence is TGTGCCAGCAGGACGCAGGGGAGGATGAACACTGAAGCTTTCTTT. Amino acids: CASRTQGRMNTEAFF.

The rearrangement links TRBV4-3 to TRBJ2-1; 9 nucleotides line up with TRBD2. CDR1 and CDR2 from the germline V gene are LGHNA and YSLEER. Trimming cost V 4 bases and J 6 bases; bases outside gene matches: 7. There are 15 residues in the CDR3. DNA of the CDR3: TGCGCCAGCAGCCGACTAGCGGACTCCGGCAATGAGCAGTTCTTC. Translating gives CASSRLADSGNEQFF.

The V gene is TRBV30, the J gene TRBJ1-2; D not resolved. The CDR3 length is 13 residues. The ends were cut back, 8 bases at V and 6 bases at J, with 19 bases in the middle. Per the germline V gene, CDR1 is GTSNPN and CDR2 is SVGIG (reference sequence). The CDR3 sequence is CAGARFTGDGYTF. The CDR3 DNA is TGTGCCGGAGCCCGATTCACCGGGGATGGCTACACCTTC.

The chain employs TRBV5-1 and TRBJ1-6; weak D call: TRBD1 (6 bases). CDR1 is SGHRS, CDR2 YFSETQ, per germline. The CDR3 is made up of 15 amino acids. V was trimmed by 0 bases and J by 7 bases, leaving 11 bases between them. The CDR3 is CASSLDRTVNSPLHF. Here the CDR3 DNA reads TGCGCCAGCAGCTTGGATAGGACAGTGAATTCACCCCTCCACTTT.

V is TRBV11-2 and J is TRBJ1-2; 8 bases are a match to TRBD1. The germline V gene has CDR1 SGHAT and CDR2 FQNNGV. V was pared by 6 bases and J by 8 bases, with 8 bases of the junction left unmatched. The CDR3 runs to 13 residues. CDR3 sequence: CASRLTGVGGYTF. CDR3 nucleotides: TGTGCCAGCAGGCTGACAGGGGTGGGAGGCTACACCTTC.

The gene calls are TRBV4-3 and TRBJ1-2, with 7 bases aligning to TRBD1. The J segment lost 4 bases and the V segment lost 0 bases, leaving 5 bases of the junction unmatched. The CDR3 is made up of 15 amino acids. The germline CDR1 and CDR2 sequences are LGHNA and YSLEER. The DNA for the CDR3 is TGCGCCAGCAGCCAAGACCCCCGGGACAGCTATGGCTACACCTTC. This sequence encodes CASSQDPRDSYGYTF.

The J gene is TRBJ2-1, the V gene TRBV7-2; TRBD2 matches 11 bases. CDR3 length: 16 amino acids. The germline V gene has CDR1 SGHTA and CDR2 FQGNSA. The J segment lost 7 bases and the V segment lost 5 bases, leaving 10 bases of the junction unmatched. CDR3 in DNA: TGTGCCAGCAGCCCCTTGACTAGCGGGGTACCAAATGAGCAGTTCTTC. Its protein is CASSPLTSGVPNEQFF.

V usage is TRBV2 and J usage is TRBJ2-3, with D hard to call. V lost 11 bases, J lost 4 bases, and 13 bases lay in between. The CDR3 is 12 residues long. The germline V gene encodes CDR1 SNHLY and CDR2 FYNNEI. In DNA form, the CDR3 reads TGTGCCCTGGACGTGACCCCAGATACGCAGTATTTT. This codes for CALDVTPDTQYF.

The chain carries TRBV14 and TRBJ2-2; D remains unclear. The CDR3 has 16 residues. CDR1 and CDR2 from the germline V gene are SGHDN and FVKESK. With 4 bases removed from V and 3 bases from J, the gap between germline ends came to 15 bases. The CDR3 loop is CASSRRKQAHTGELFF. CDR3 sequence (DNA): TGTGCCAGCAGCCGACGAAAGCAGGCGCACACCGGGGAGCTGTTTTTT.

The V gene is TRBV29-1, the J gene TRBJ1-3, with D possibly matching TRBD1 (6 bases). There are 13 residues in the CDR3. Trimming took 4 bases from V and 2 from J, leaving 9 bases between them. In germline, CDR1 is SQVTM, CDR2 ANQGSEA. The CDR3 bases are TGCAGCGTTGTTCAGGGGCCTGGAAACACCATATATTTT. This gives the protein CSVVQGPGNTIYF.

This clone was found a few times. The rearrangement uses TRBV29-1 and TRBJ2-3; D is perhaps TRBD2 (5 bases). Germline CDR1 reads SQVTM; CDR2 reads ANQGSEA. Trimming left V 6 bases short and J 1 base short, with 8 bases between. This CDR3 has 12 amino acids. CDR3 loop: CSVYGGTDTQYF. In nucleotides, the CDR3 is TGCAGCGTCTACGGGGGCACAGATACGCAGTATTTT.

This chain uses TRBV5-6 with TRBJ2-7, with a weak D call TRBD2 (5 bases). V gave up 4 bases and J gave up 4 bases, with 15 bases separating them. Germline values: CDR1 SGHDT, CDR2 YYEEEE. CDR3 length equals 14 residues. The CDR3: CASSQGPGIYEQYF. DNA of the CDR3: TGTGCCAGCAGCCAAGGCCCGGGAATTTACGAGCAGTACTTC.

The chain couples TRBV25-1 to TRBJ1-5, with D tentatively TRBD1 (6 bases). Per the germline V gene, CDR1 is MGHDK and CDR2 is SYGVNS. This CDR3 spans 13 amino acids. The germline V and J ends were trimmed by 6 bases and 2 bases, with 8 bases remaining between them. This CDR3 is CASRAGGNQPQHF. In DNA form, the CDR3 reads TGTGCCAGCAGGGCAGGGGGCAATCAGCCCCAGCATTTT.

The CDR3 DNA sequence: TGTGCCAGCAGCCCCTCCGGTTCCCTCGGGGGCTATGGCTACACCTTC. It is translated as CASSPSGSLGGYGYTF. The chain joins TRBV7-9 to TRBJ1-2, with a possible D match to TRBD1 (5 bases). Germline-derived CDR1 and CDR2 are SEHNR and FQNEAQ (reference sequence). V lost 5 bases and J 4 bases, leaving 20 bases between the germline ends. This CDR3 region has 16 residues.

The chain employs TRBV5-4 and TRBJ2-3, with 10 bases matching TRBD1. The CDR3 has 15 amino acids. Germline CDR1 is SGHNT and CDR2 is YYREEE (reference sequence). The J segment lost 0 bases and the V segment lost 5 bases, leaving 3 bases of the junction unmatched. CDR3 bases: TGTGCCAGCAGAAGGGGACAGGGGAGCACAGATACGCAGTATTTT. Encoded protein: CASRRGQGSTDTQYF.

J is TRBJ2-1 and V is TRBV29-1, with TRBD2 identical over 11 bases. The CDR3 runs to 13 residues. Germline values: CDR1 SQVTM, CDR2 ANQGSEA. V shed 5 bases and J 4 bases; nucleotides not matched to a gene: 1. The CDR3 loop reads CSVSSGGYNEQFF. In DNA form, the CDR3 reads TGCAGCGTTTCTAGCGGGGGGTACAATGAGCAGTTCTTC.